The sequence of this TCR beta chain was determined in a study of cytomegalovirus exposure and HLA in healthy donors. Study background: A preliminary data release comprised around 85 million unique TCRs obtained from HLA-typed donors.

PCR involved 60 Vbeta and 13 Jbeta primers. The method was immunoSEQ multiplex PCR; TCRdb's version includes in-frame clones alone and lacks a portion of them. The top ten clones hold 2.9% of a sample with over 150,000 clones, roughly 70% of them seen once. The study, taken as a whole, reports: The study assumed roughly uniform donor sequencing depth for presence/absence analyses. When a later analysis compared HLA-associated TCR beta chains with equally common others, the HLA-associated chains turned out to be more clonally expanded and to have lower generation probabilities.

Turning to this clone: Its cognate antigen is unknown.

Germline V gene sequence: CDR1 LGHNA, CDR2 YNFKEQ. The CDR3 has 15 residues. Trimming removed 0 bases from V and 4 bases from J, with 12 bases in between. Sequencing was performed on PBMCs. The V gene is TRBV4-2, the J gene TRBJ1-2; D unresolved. This TCR was recovered from a male donor in good health and CMV-seronegative. CDR3 DNA sequence: TGTGCCAGCAGCCAAGAATTCGTAACGGGCTATGGCTACACCTTC. This encodes CASSQEFVTGYGYTF.